Detailed here is one TCR beta chain. As yet, its antigen is unknown. This specimen comes from a study of T cell responses to AZD1222 COVID-19 vaccine. Across the study: It was second doses at about 4 or about 12 weeks that were pooled. The study's findings and limits: Two doses of AZD1222 preceded a rise in Spike-specific TCR breadth and depth. Only 5 to 7 AZD1222 recipients tested seropositive at baseline. Spike-wide coverage was observed for vaccine-associated CD4 TCRs, with dominant responses at 160-218 and 743-854.

CDR1 and CDR2 from the germline V gene are SGHRS and YFSETQ. The CDR3 is 16 residues long. Trimming took 4 bases from V and 3 from J; bases not matched to a gene: 10. Profiling relied on immunoSEQ multiplex PCR, and the TCRdb table lists in-frame clones only, not all of them. The sample contains more than 50,000 clones, approximately 90% of which appear only once. Source: peripheral blood, taken on day 0 of AZD1222 vaccination. This TCR was sampled from an adult in good health. J is TRBJ2-3 and V is TRBV5-1, with 8 bases matching TRBD1. The CDR3 DNA is TGCGCCAGCAGCGCTGGCGGGCAGGGGGCGACAGATACGCAGTATTTT. Translating it yields CASSAGGQGATDTQYF.